One T cell receptor (beta chain) is described in this entry. This clone's antigen is unknown. No base-level quality is on record; no much larger clone is a single base apart. For repertoire sequencing, TCR beta CDR3 regions were amplified from RNA transcripts. The first round of RT-PCR was done with HTBI primers and the Qiagen OneStep RT-PCR kit, and was followed by a second round of multiplex PCR, then size selection and purification. Libraries were sequenced on an Illumina HiSeq2000 using paired-end 100 bp reads. Processing in the source paper ran as follows. SOAPnuke was used for read processing, and reads with adapters, uncalled bases, a mean Phred below 15, or no exact constant-primer or identifier match were discarded. COPE v1.2.5 was used to merge high-quality paired reads. Unique nucleotide sequences were defined as clonotypes and aligned to IMGT TRB V, D and J references using MiTCR v1.1. Analysis was restricted to V-J combinations with a frequency above 0.0001, which covered 99.2% of repertoires. A TCR clonal expansion and chaos score per V-J combination was defined as the ratio of F50 clonal expansion to chaos observed in the TCRdist matrix. Welch's t-statistics and random forest were used to reduce features to 13 V-J combinations, which were fed into a naive Bayes classifier. Thyroid-blood repertoire similarity was quantified with the Morisita-Horn index. Starting from the raw public reads, TCRdb applied fastp trimming at Q25, assembled clones with MiXCR and retained in-frame beta chains. Rows are combined by CDR3 protein, so each entry shows the most common genes and DNA. The V and J calls and clone size are TCRdb's, not the authors'. Across this sample there are a few hundred thousand distinct CDR3 sequences, with under 20% seen only once. Of the sample, roughly an eighth falls within the top ten clones.

Patients with ophthalmopathy had moderately to severely active disease, with a Clinical Activity Score of 3 or more, a NOSPECS grade of 4 or more, and a disease duration of less than 3 months. Patients with other autoimmune diseases, uncontrolled infections, pregnancy or lactation were excluded from the study. Clinical symptoms, serum thyroxine, TRAb, thyroid ultrasound and orbital computed tomography formed the basis of the diagnosis. Using Ficoll-Paque density gradient centrifugation, PBMCs were isolated from 9.5 to 10 ml of fresh peripheral blood. Total RNA was extracted using Trizol reagent, and RNA quality was checked on an Agilent 2100 Bioanalyzer. The data belong to a study of Graves' ophthalmopathy and Graves' hyperthyroidism (dated by TCRdb to 2016 to 2019). Background for the entire study: Peripheral blood was collected before any treatment was given, at the time of initial diagnosis. Following sample collection, hyperthyroidism patients were given methimazole at a starting dose of 30 mg daily, and ophthalmopathy patients were given high-dose intravenous methylprednisolone. T-cell repertoires of thyroid tissue and blood were compared in 5 or 6 hyperthyroidism patients. To explore V-J signatures distinguishing ophthalmopathy from hyperthyroidism, a discovery set of 100 patients (around 44 ophthalmopathy, 55 to 60 stable hyperthyroidism) was enrolled. In total, 135 blood samples were TCR-sequenced: 40 to 45 ophthalmopathy, some 80 hyperthyroidism and approximately 17 hyperthyroidism-to-ophthalmopathy patients. TCR beta repertoire signatures were used to distinguish Graves' ophthalmopathy from Graves' hyperthyroidism and to predict progression to ophthalmopathy. An independent validation cohort was composed of roughly 19 hyperthyroidism patients and around 16 patients who later progressed from hyperthyroidism to ophthalmopathy.

Points the paper makes about the study in general: In validation, the model predicted ophthalmopathy progression with over 60% sensitivity and 72.22% specificity; about a dozen predicted patients were CT-confirmed with GO in a median of around 6 months. In cross-validation, the 13-signature model distinguished ophthalmopathy from stable hyperthyroidism with approximately 90% sensitivity and about 81% specificity, while in the test set the corresponding values were around 79% and 71%. No statistical method was used to set the sample size in advance, and the investigators knew which group each participant was assigned to. Among expanded thyroid clonotypes with frequency above 0.001, most also showed up in blood, which suggests that blood repertoires may reflect the thyroid immune response.

From the cysteine up to the phenylalanine, the CDR3 has a length of 13 residues. Just CDR3 DNA is preserved here, 39 bases in frame from base 1. V is pared back by 6 bases and J by 8 bases, with 16 bases lying between the germline termini. The sequence was obtained from an adult man with Graves' ophthalmopathy. Sequencing used peripheral blood. This sequence uses TRBV12-3 or TRBV12-4 and TRBJ1-2, with the D gene call left open. The DNA is TGTGCCAGCAGAAAAAGCGGGCCCCCAGGCTACACCTTC. Its amino acids are CASRKSGPPGYTF.